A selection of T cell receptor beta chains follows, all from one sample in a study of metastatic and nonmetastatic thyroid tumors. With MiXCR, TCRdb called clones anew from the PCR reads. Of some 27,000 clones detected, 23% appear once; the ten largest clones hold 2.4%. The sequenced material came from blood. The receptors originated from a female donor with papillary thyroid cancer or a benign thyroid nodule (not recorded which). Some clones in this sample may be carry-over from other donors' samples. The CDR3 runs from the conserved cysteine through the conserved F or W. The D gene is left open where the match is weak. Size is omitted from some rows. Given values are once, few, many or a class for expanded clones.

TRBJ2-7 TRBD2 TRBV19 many TGTGCCAGTAGTATAAGGTCAAGCGGGGTAAGCTCCTACGAGCAGTACTTC CASSIRSSGVSSYEQYF
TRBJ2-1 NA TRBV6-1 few TGTGCCAGCAGTGAAGAAGTGGGAGTAAGTTACAATGAGCAGTTCTTC CASSEEVGVSYNEQFF
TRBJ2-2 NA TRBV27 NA TGTGCCAGCAGAGACAGGGAGGAAACCGGGGAGCTGTTTTTT CASRDREETGELFF
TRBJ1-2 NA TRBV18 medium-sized TGTGCCAGCTCACCCGAGGGACCCCTACTGAATGGCTACACCTTC CASSPEGPLLNGYTF
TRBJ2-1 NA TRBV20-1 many TGCAGTGCTAGTGGGTCGGACGGGACTTCCTACAATGAGCAGTTCTTC CSASGSDGTSYNEQFF
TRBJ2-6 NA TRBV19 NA TGTGCCACCTCCTTGGCGTACTGGTCTGTGGCCAACGTCCTGACTTTC CATSLAYWSVANVLTF
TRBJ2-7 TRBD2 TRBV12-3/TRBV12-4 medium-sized TGTGCCAGCAGGCCGGGGGGGCGCTTCTACGAGCAGTACTTC CASRPGGRFYEQYF
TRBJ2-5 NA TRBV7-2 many TGTGCCAGCAGCTTGTACCAAGAGACCCAGTACTTC CASSLYQETQYF
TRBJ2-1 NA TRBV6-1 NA TGTGCCAGCAGTGAATCGGCGGAAGGATACAATGAGCAGTTCTTC CASSESAEGYNEQFF
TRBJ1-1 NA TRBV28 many TGTGCCAGCAGTTTAATTCCAGGTCACACTGAAGCTTTCTTT CASSLIPGHTEAFF
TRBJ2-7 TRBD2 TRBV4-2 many TGTGCCAGCAGCCCAGGTGGGACTAGCGGGAGGGCGGCATCAACCTCCTACGAGCAGTACTTC CASSPGGTSGRAASTSYEQYF
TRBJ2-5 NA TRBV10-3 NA TGTGCCATCAGTCTGAATCATGCGGGCGTACAAGAGACCCAGTACTTC CAISLNHAGVQETQYF
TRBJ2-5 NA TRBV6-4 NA TGTGCCAGCAGTGAAGAGAGCCCGTACTTC CASSEESPYF
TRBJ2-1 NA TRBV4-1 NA TGCGCCAGCAGCCAAGGACAGGTGGGCGGGAGTCTCTTCAATGAACAGCTCTTC CASSQGQVGGSLFNEQLF
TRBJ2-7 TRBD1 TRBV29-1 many TGCAGCGTCACCCATCGGTCAGGGGGCGACGAGCAGTACTTC CSVTHRSGGDEQYF
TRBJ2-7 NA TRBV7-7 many TGTGCTAGCAGCTTGTGGGGACAGCGAATCGGGCGACCTCGGACTAGGGAGCAGTACTTC CASSLWGQRIGRPRTREQYF
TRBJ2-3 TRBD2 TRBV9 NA TGTGCCAGCAGCGTATGGACGGGAGGGCCCACAGATACGCAGTATTTT CASSVWTGGPTDTQYF
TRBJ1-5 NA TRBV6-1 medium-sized TGTGCCAGCAGTGAAGCAGGACAGCAGAATCAGCCCCAGCATTTT CASSEAGQQNQPQHF
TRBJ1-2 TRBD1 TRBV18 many TGTGCCAGCTCAGGACAGGAGTATGGCGGCTACACCTTC CASSGQEYGGYTF